This TCR beta chain was retrieved from a study of blood T cells in healthy people across ages (dated by TCRdb to about 2015). Some background on the complete study: In model experiments, template switching captured roughly one uniquely barcoded TCR beta cDNA molecule for every two T cells. To track age-related changes in TCR beta repertoire diversity, the study relied on deep sequencing normalized with unique cDNA molecular identifiers. Donors were grouped into four age groups: young (average roughly 17 years), middle-aged (about 38), aged (around 66) and long-lived (82). Using the same blood draw, the study looked at two additional independent replicas of 1 million unique cDNA reads for two donors, one aged 18 to 30 and the other aged 80 or older.

As concerns this clonotype: The target of this receptor is not known. The junction does not match germline at one end; this may be a read error.

Donors were 35 to 40 systemically healthy Caucasian individuals from Russia aged roughly 6 to 100 years. Around 10 milliliters of peripheral blood were collected from each donor into EDTA-treated Vacutainer tubes. PBMCs were isolated by Ficoll-Paque density-gradient centrifugation, with at least 7 million obtained per sample. Trizol reagent was used to extract total RNA from the PBMCs, yielding at least 5.5 micrograms per sample. For every donor, an aliquot of PBMCs went through flow cytometry to measure the percentages of naive CD45RAhigh/CD27high T cells. The research as a whole found: The long-lived group showed more naive CD4+ T cells, fewer expanded clones and increased TCR diversity than the aged group, suggesting age selection. The CMV infection status of donors was not known, potentially confounding age-related changes in expanded clonotypes. As age increased, observed TCR beta diversity per million T cells dropped in a roughly linear way, and a significant reduction was already evident by age 40. Total diversity estimates from one million sequenced T cells were considered lower bounds and underestimates. Bulk unsorted PBMC profiling prevented conclusive comparison of naive and antigen-experienced compartments. Observed TCR beta diversity correlated strongly with the percentage of naive T cells measured by flow cytometry.

The CDR3 has 14 amino acids, counting the end cysteine and phenylalanine. Just CDR3 DNA is preserved here, 42 bases in frame from base 1. CDR1 and CDR2 were assigned from the germline V gene (reference sequence) as SGHKS and YYEKEE. Library preparation used 5' RACE. The reads were generated on an Illumina HiSeq 2500. A second PCR of about 7 to 12 cycles was performed with a sample-barcoded 5' primer and a J-beta primer mix. A unique molecular identifier was introduced onto each TCR beta cDNA molecule by a template-switch 5' adaptor carrying 12 random nucleotides. At least 2.5 million CDR3-containing paired-end reads were obtained from each sample. First-strand cDNA was synthesized from all RNA with the Mint cDNA synthesis kit, primed by a TRBC-specific oligonucleotide. All cDNA was treated with uracil-DNA glycosylase and then went through a first 18-cycle PCR with the universal primers M1SS and BC2_uni_R. Regarding the original processing steps: For normalization, 1 million high-quality reads were randomly selected from each sample, with every read carrying a distinct molecular identifier. Instead of being binned into consensus sequences, reads with shared molecular identifiers were discarded. MiTCR, set to a Q25 quality threshold and the strictest error-elimination algorithm, was used for CDR3 identification, clonotype clustering and error correction. Lower-bound total TCR beta diversity was estimated with a nonparametric unseen species model using Euler transformation. The public reads were quality trimmed at Q25 with fastp and then assembled into clones with MiXCR by TCRdb, keeping productive beta chains. Under each unique CDR3 protein, matching rows form one entry showing the most common genes and DNA. The authors' filters were not applied to this entry. The sample data list about 840,000 distinct CDR3 sequences, and under 35% of these were observed just once. About 9.4% of the sample is held by the ten biggest clonotypes.

The same data also went into a second study, on T cells of mothers and their children. That second publication adds: The donors were nine systemically healthy Caucasian individuals, made up of three mothers and their six children. cDNA synthesis consumed the entire amount of extracted RNA, loaded at around 1.5 ug RNA in each 15 ul reaction. In the second PCR, the M1S primer added sample barcodes and 2-4 random nucleotides. More than 8 million TCR beta CDR3 reads were obtained from each mother, and about 3 million reads were obtained from each child. Thymic selection shapes the output of TCR recombination in a similar way in related and unrelated pairs, and inherited differences have a minor effect. Related mother-child pairs always showed normalized repertoire overlap that was slightly higher than in unrelated mother-child pairs, though the difference was never significant. Persistent microchimeric T cell clones were not detected, at a sensitivity of roughly 100 clones per million clonotypes. In the study, deep NGS was used to compare the TCR beta repertoires of mothers and children, and features distinguishing related mother-child pairs from unrelated individuals were sought. On average, the children were roughly 12 +/- 4 years old, while the mothers were about 40 +/- 4 years old. After adapter ligation with NEBNext reagents, the libraries were sequenced on Illumina HiSeq 2000 with 100+100 nt paired-end reads. Mother and child libraries were prepared a month apart and sequenced in separate runs to prevent cross-contamination. For each donor, somewhere between about 450,000 and 2,000,000 distinct TCR beta clonotypes were identified. Naive TCR beta clonotypes were estimated from low-frequency clonotypes matched to each donor's FACS-determined naive share, without sorting.

This sequence originates from a woman aged 40 to 50 in good health. Sequencing was carried out using blood. The rearranged chain carries TRBV5-5 and TRBJ2-7; perhaps TRBD2 is the D gene, with 5 bases matching. The DNA reads TGCGCCAGCAGCCAAGATCAGGTGCGGGACGAGCAGTACTTC. This translates into CASSQDQVRDEQYF.